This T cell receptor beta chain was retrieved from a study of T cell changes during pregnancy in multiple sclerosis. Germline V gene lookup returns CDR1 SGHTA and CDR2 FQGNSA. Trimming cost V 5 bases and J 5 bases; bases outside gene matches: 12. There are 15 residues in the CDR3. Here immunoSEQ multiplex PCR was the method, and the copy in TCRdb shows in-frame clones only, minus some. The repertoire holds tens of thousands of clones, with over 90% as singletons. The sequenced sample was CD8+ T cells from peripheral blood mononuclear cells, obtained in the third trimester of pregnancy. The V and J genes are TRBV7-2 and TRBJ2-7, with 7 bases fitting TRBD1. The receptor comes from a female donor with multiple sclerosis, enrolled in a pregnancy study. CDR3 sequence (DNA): TGTGCCAGCAGCCCGAGCAGGGGGACCCTCGACGAGCAGTACTTC. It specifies CASSPSRGTLDEQYF.